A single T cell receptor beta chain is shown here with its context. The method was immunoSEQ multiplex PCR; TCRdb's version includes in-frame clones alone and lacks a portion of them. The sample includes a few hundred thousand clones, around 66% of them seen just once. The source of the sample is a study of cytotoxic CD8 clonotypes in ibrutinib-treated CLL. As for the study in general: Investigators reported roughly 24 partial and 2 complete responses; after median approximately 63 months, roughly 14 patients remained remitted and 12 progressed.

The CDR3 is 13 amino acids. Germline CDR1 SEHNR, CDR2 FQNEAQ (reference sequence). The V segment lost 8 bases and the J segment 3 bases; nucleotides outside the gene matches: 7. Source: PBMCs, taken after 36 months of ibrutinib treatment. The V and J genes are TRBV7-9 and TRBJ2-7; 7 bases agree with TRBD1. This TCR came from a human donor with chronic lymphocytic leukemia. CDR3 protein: CASSMTGNYEQYF. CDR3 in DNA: TGTGCCAGCTCGATGACAGGGAACTACGAGCAGTACTTC.